What follows are 29 T cell receptor beta chains derived from one specimen sequenced in a study of Ad26.COV2.S vaccination and SARS-CoV-2 variants. Profiled with immunoSEQ multiplex PCR; TCRdb holds only in-frame clones, not every one. The data contain 250,000 to 300,000 clones, 80% to 90% of them seen just once; the ten biggest clones take up 3% to 4%. The treatment is: around 19 received Ad26.COV2.S at low or high dose, single or two shots; 5 received placebo; per-sample allocation not given. Following the first vaccine or placebo injection, samples were taken on day 63. Here the sequenced sample was peripheral blood, taken in a trial of Ad26.COV2.S vaccine versus placebo. Every receptor here comes from a person aged 18-60 years who received the Ad26.COV2.S COVID-19 vaccine or a placebo.

V and J are TRBV27 and TRBJ2-1, with D perhaps TRBD2 (6 bases). Germline assignment: CDR1 MNHEY and CDR2 SMNVEV (reference sequence). The CDR3 sequence is 13 residues long. V lost 6 bases and J 5 bases, leaving 11 bases between the germline ends. In DNA, the CDR3 is TGTGCCAGCAGGGCCTGGGAGGACAATGAGCAGTTCTTC. Its translation is CASRAWEDNEQFF.

This chain connects TRBV19 to TRBJ2-4; 11 nucleotides match TRBD2. The J segment lost 6 bases and the V segment lost 6 bases, leaving 7 bases of the junction unmatched. This CDR3 spans 15 amino acids. The germline CDR1 and CDR2 sequences are LNHDA and SQIVND (reference sequence). In nucleotides, the CDR3 is TGTGCCAGTAGACGCGCCCTAGCGGGGGGAAACATTCAGTACTTC. It is translated as CASRRALAGGNIQYF.

The J gene is TRBJ1-4, the V gene TRBV7-9, with 7 bases aligning to TRBD1. The germline V gene has CDR1 SEHNR and CDR2 FQNEAQ (reference sequence). J was trimmed by 8 bases and V by 2 bases; bases with no gene match: 5. The CDR3 covers 14 residues. CDR3 bases: TGTGCCAGCAGCTTAAGTCAGGGGGACGAAAAACTGTTTTTT. Amino acid sequence: CASSLSQGDEKLFF.

The table lists this clone with a count of one. The rearrangement links TRBV11-2 to TRBJ1-3; D call uncertain. This CDR3 is built from 14 residues. The V gene's germline CDR1 is SGHAT and CDR2 FQNNGV. V was cut by 4 bases and J by 4 bases, with 11 bases left in between. The CDR3 nucleotides are TGTGCCAGCAGCTCCTCTTCGCCAGGAAACACCATATATTTT. It yields the protein CASSSSSPGNTIYF.

V and J are TRBV29-1 and TRBJ1-2, with 9 bases matching TRBD1. CDR1 and CDR2 (germline): SQVTM, ANQGSEA. V shed 1 base, J shed 4 bases, and the junction held 10 bases outside the gene matches. The CDR3 loop spans 16 amino acids. CDR3: CSVEGSNRGQFYGYTF. CDR3 sequence (DNA): TGCAGCGTTGAAGGGTCGAACAGGGGGCAGTTCTATGGCTACACCTTC.

This chain links TRBV3-1 (or the pseudogene TRBV3-2) with TRBJ2-7; maybe TRBD1 (5 bases). The CDR3 covers 13 residues. V lost 2 bases and J 4 bases, leaving 9 bases between the germline ends. Germline CDR1 LGHDT, CDR2 YNNKEL (reference sequence). The CDR3 spells CASSQQTVYEQYF. In nucleotides, the CDR3 is TGTGCCAGCAGCCAACAGACAGTTTACGAGCAGTACTTC.

V gene TRBV25-1 combines with J gene TRBJ1-3; D remains ambiguous. There are 14 residues in the CDR3. Trimming removed 7 bases from V and 1 base from J, with 11 bases in between. Germline V lookup: CDR1 MGHDK, CDR2 SYGVNS. The CDR3 bases are TGTGCCAGCACTGACCCCAGGTCTGGAAACACCATATATTTT. As protein: CASTDPRSGNTIYF. The whole variable domain, remainder taken from reference TRBV25-1 and TRBJ1-3, is EADIYQTPRYLVIGTGKKITLECSQTMGHDKMYWYQQDPGMELHLIHYSYGVNSTEKGDLSSESTVSRIRTEHFPLTLESARPSHTSQYLCASTDPRSGNTIYFGEGSWLTVV.

V is TRBV6-1 and J is TRBJ1-2; the D is unclear. Germline assignment: CDR1 MNHNS and CDR2 SASEGT. This CDR3 comprises 11 residues. The V end was cut by 3 bases, the J end by 11 bases, with 10 bases between. CDR3 residues: CASSDGSPYTF. In nucleotides, the CDR3 is TGTGCCAGCAGTGACGGCAGCCCTTACACCTTC.

The genes are TRBV30 and TRBJ1-4; D is uncertain. The germline V and J ends were trimmed by 0 bases and 8 bases, with 4 bases remaining between them. Germline V gene sequence: CDR1 GTSNPN, CDR2 SVGIG (reference sequence). The CDR3 is 11 amino acids. In nucleotides, the CDR3 is TGTGCCTGGAGTGTCTTGGAAAAACTGTTTTTT. It translates to CAWSVLEKLFF.

The genes are TRBV5-8 and TRBJ1-4, with a possible D match to TRBD1 (5 bases). The germline V gene has CDR1 SGHTS and CDR2 YDEGEE. Between the trimmed V and J ends, which lost 2 bases and 7 bases, there was a span of 12 bases. This CDR3 has 14 residues. This chain's CDR3 is CASSLGVRGEKLFF. The CDR3 DNA follows: TGTGCCAGCAGCTTAGGGGTTCGTGGTGAAAAACTGTTTTTT.

This chain connects TRBV27 to TRBJ1-5, with 10 bases fitting TRBD1. Germline V gene lookup returns CDR1 MNHEY and CDR2 SMNVEV (reference sequence). Trimming at V came to 2 bases and at J to 4 bases, leaving 2 bases not matched to a gene. This CDR3 region has 15 residues. The CDR3 sequence is CASSLADRGNQPQHF. For the CDR3, the DNA is TGTGCCAGCAGTTTAGCGGACAGGGGGAATCAGCCCCAGCATTTT.

This sequence joins TRBV5-1 and TRBJ1-1, with D possibly TRBD1 on 5 matching bases. CDR1 and CDR2 from the germline V gene are SGHRS and YFSETQ. V gave up 4 bases and J gave up 1 base, with 17 bases separating them. The length of the CDR3 is 16 residues. CDR3 DNA: TGCGCCAGCAGCCTCGGGTTTAAGGGGTCGAACACTGAAGCTTTCTTT. Its translation is CASSLGFKGSNTEAFF. The entire variable domain, with the rest obtained from reference TRBV5-1 and TRBJ1-1, is as follows: KAGVTQTPRYLIKTRGQQVTLSCSPISGHRSVSWYQQTPGQGLQFLFEYFSETQRNKGNFPGRFSGRQFSNSRSEMNVSTLELGDSALYLCASSLGFKGSNTEAFFGQGTRLTVV.

This clone was detected only a few times. This chain connects TRBV7-3 to TRBJ2-3; TRBD2 might be the D (6 bases). Trimming removed 5 bases from V and 2 bases from J, with 14 bases in between. The CDR3 length is 15 residues. Germline V gene sequence: CDR1 SGHTA, CDR2 FQGTGA. In DNA form, the CDR3 reads TGTGCCAGCAGCCGCCTGGGGGGTGACACAGATACGCAGTATTTT. Its translation: CASSRLGGDTDTQYF. The variable domain in full, with the rest retrieved from reference TRBV7-3 and TRBJ2-3, is GAGVSQTPSNKVTEKGKYVELRCDPISGHTALYWYRQSLGQGPEFLIYFQGTGAADDSGLPNDRFFAVRPEGSVSTLKIQRTERGDSAVYLCASSRLGGDTDTQYFGPGTRLTVL.

Here the CDR3 DNA reads TGTGCCAGCAGCTTGGACAATCTGAGCTCCTATAATTCACCCCTCCACTTT. Its translation is CASSLDNLSSYNSPLHF. The chain couples TRBV5-6 to TRBJ1-6; D ambiguous. Trimming took off 0 bases at V and 0 bases at J, with 10 bases between the two ends. Germline CDR1 SGHDT, CDR2 YYEEEE. This CDR3 region has 17 residues.

The CDR3 sequence is CASSSIYRTLTTGELFF. CDR3 nucleotides: TGCGCCAGCAGCTCGATCTACAGGACCTTAACCACCGGGGAGCTGTTTTTT. V usage is TRBV5-1 and J usage is TRBJ2-2; D perhaps matches TRBD1 (5 bases). Germline V gene lookup returns CDR1 SGHRS and CDR2 YFSETQ. The V gene lost 3 bases and the J gene lost 4 bases, with 19 bases spanning the gap. This CDR3 is 17 amino acids long.

The V and J genes are TRBV24-1 and TRBJ2-3, with TRBD2 matching over 7 bases. Germline V lookup: CDR1 KGHDR, CDR2 SFDVKD. CDR3 length equals 14 residues. Unmatched junction bases numbered 10, after V lost 8 bases and J lost 6 bases. The CDR3 region has the DNA TGTGCCACCACCCACGTGGGGGGGGAGGATACGCAGTATTTT. Translation: CATTHVGGEDTQYF.

In its sample, this clone was seen a few times. The chain links TRBV30 to TRBJ2-2; TRBD1 aligns across 7 bases. The V gene end was trimmed by 0 bases and the J gene end by 4 bases; junction bases not matched to a gene: 14. Germline assignment: CDR1 GTSNPN and CDR2 SVGIG (reference sequence). This CDR3 contains 18 residues. Written as DNA, the CDR3 is TGTGCCTGGAGTGTACTGTCGAGGACAGGACTTCGCACCGGGGAGCTGTTTTTT. Translated, it gives CAWSVLSRTGLRTGELFF.

The chain employs TRBV6-5 and TRBJ1-4, with 9 bases aligning to TRBD1. The CDR3 totals 15 residues. V lost 7 bases, J lost 0 bases, and 3 bases stayed unmatched. Germline V gives CDR1 MNHEY, CDR2 SVGAGI. DNA of the CDR3: TGTGCCAGCAAGACAGGGGGAGCAACTAATGAAAAACTGTTTTTT. Its translation: CASKTGGATNEKLFF.

The rearrangement links TRBV20-1 to TRBJ1-2, with D uncertain. Germline V gives CDR1 DFQATT, CDR2 SNEGSKA (reference sequence). This CDR3 has 14 amino acids. V was pared by 3 bases and J by 8 bases, with 19 bases between. This chain's CDR3 is CSASNSQAARGYTF. As DNA, the CDR3 is TGCAGTGCTAGTAACTCCCAGGCCGCTCGGGGCTACACCTTC.

The chain couples TRBV5-6 to TRBJ2-1, with TRBD2 matching 11 bases. The CDR3 has 16 amino acids. Germline V gene sequence: CDR1 SGHDT, CDR2 YYEEEE. J lost 10 bases, V lost 4 bases, and 13 bases had no gene match. CDR3 sequence reads: CASSPFRSGGVLEQFF. CDR3 in DNA: TGTGCCAGCAGCCCGTTCCGTAGCGGGGGGGTACTCGAGCAGTTCTTC.

V usage is TRBV28 and J usage is TRBJ2-3; 7 bases are a match to TRBD2. Trimming cost V 2 bases and J 2 bases; bases outside gene matches: 4. Germline V gene sequence: CDR1 MDHEN, CDR2 SYDVKM. This CDR3 region has 15 residues. CDR3 DNA: TGTGCCAGCAGTTTAGTCGGGGACTACACAGATACGCAGTATTTT. This encodes CASSLVGDYTDTQYF.

This clone was counted between two and nine times. The V and J genes are TRBV7-3 and TRBJ1-1; weak D call: TRBD1 (5 bases). The CDR3 length is 13 residues. CDR1 and CDR2 (germline): SGHTA, FQGTGA. The germline V and J ends were trimmed by 5 bases and 2 bases, with 9 bases remaining between them. Written as DNA, the CDR3 is TGTGCCAGCAGCCTACAGGAAAACACTGAAGCTTTCTTT. Amino acid sequence: CASSLQENTEAFF.

This clone was recorded a few times. V gene TRBV11-2 combines with J gene TRBJ2-5, with D possibly matching TRBD1 (5 bases). CDR1 is SGHAT, CDR2 FQNNGV, per germline. The CDR3 contains 13 residues. Trimming took off 4 bases at V and 2 bases at J, with 8 bases between the two ends. This CDR3 reads CASSSQEQETQYF. CDR3 nucleotides: TGTGCCAGCAGCTCACAGGAGCAAGAGACCCAGTACTTC.

CDR3 bases: TGTGCCAGCAGTTACCCCGGGACAGGTGGTCCCCGGGAGCTGTTTTTT. Protein sequence: CASSYPGTGGPRELFF. The rearrangement joins TRBV6-2 or TRBV6-3 to TRBJ2-2; 8 positions agree with TRBD1. Trimming took 2 bases from V and 9 from J; bases not matched to a gene: 11. CDR1 is MNHEY, CDR2 SVGEGT, per germline. The CDR3 is made up of 16 amino acids.

This clone was observed a few times. The chain has TRBV20-1 and TRBJ2-7; D is perhaps TRBD1 (6 bases). The length of the CDR3 is 13 residues. From germline, CDR1 is DFQATT and CDR2 SNEGSKA (reference sequence). V shed 3 bases and J shed 6 bases, with 15 bases lying between them. CDR3 sequence reads: CSASRSSGAEQYF. The CDR3, as DNA: TGCAGTGCTAGTCGATCGTCAGGGGCCGAGCAGTACTTC.

The CDR3 region has the DNA TGCGCCAGCAACCAATCTCCACAGGGCGTTAACTCCTACAATGAGCAGTTCTTC. Translation: CASNQSPQGVNSYNEQFF. The V and J genes are TRBV5-1 and TRBJ2-1; the D gene is possibly TRBD1 (6 bases). Germline CDR1 reads SGHRS; CDR2 reads YFSETQ. The CDR3 runs to 18 residues. Between the trimmed V and J ends, which lost 6 bases and 0 bases, there was a span of 22 bases.

In this sample, this clone turned up once. The V and J genes are TRBV7-9 and TRBJ1-3; D is undetermined. The V gene's germline CDR1 is SEHNR and CDR2 FQNEAQ (reference sequence). CDR3 length equals 13 residues. V was shortened by 5 bases and J by 3 bases, with 8 bases between the two germline ends. Written as DNA, the CDR3 is TGTGCCAGCAGCCCCTTTCATGGAAACACCATATATTTT. This translates into CASSPFHGNTIYF.

The chain employs TRBV19 and TRBJ1-2; D is perhaps TRBD1 (5 bases). Germline CDR1 and CDR2: LNHDA and SQIVND (reference sequence). Trimming pared 3 bases from V and 8 bases from J, leaving 10 bases between. There are 12 residues in the CDR3. This CDR3 reads CASSIGAIGYTF. The CDR3 DNA follows: TGTGCCAGTAGTATCGGGGCGATCGGCTACACCTTC.

This chain links TRBV3-1 (or the pseudogene TRBV3-2) with TRBJ1-6, with D unresolved. Trimming removed 3 bases from V and 5 bases from J, with 8 bases in between. The CDR3 spans 14 residues. Looked up from germline, CDR1 is LGHDT and CDR2 is YNNKEL (reference sequence). This CDR3 reads CASSQGSDNSPLHF. The CDR3 DNA reads as TGTGCCAGCAGCCAGGGAAGCGATAATTCACCCCTCCACTTT.